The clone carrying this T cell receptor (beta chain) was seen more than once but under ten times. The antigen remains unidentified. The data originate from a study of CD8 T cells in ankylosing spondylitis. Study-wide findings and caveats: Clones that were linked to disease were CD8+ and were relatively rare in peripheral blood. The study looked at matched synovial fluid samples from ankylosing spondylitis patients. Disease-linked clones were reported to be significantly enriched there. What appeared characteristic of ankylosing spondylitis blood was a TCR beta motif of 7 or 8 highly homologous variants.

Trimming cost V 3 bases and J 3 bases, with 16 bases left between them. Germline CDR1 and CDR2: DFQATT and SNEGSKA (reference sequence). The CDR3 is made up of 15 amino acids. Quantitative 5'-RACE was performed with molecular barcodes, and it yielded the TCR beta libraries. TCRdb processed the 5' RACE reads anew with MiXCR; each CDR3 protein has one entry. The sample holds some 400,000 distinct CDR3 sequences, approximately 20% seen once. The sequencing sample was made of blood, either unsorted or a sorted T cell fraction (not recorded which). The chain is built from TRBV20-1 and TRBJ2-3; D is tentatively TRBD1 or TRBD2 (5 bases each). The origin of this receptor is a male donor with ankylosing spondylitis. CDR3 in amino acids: CSASRGSGVTDTQYF. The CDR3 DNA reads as TGCAGTGCTAGTCGGGGCTCCGGGGTAACAGATACGCAGTATTTT.